This T cell receptor beta chain was identified in a study of T cells in Graves' hyperthyroidism and ophthalmopathy. This clonotype was observed at least ten times. RNA transcripts served as the template for amplifying TCR beta CDR3 regions. A first-round RT-PCR of the TCR CDR3 used the HTBI primer set. TCRdb called the multiplex PCR reads again in MiXCR, with one record for every CDR3 protein. The table shows around 520,000 distinct CDR3 sequences, with 12% to 15% occurring only once. V lost 4 bases, J lost 3 bases, and 4 bases stayed unmatched. Germline CDR1 MDHEN, CDR2 SYDVKM. CDR3 length equals 14 residues.

This sequence joins TRBV28 and TRBJ2-7, with 9 bases fitting TRBD2. Input material: blood. The sequence came from a middle-aged woman with Graves' hyperthyroidism. The CDR3 region is CASSSRLAVYEQYF. The CDR3 nucleotides read TGTGCCAGCAGTTCAAGACTAGCGGTCTACGAGCAGTACTTC.